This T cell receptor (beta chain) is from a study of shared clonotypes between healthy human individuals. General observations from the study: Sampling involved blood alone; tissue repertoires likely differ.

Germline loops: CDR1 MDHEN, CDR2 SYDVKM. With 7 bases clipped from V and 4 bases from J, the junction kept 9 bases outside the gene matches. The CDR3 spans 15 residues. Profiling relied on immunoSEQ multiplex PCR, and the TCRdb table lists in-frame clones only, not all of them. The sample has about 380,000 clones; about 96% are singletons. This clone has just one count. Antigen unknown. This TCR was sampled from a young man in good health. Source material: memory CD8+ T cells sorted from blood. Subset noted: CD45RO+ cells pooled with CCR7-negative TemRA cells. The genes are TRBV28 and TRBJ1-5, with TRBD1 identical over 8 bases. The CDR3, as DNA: TGTGCCAGCACCCGGACAGGGTCGGCAAATCAGCCCCAGCATTTT. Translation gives CASTRTGSANQPQHF.